Listed here are 2 T cell receptor beta chains from one sample, sequenced in a study of vaccination and CD4 T cells after COVID-19. Regarding treatment: roughly 10-day PBMC culture with coronavirus spike peptide pools or control peptides (ViraFEST assay). Sequenced with the Oncomine TCR Beta short-read assay was DNA taken from cultured CD4+ T cells. TCRdb reprocessed the PCR reads via MiXCR and lists one record per CDR3 protein. The table records roughly 24,000 distinct CDR3 sequences, less than 50% of them present only once. No cognate antigen is known for these TCRs. The source material was CD4+ T cells from blood, cultured in vitro. Every receptor here comes from a human donor who had recovered from COVID-19.

This clonotype was detected a few times. The chain links TRBV24-1 to TRBJ1-2; 11 positions match TRBD1. This CDR3 contains 15 residues. V was pared by 9 bases and J by 0 bases, with 5 bases of the junction left unmatched. The germline gives CDR1 KGHDR, CDR2 SFDVKD. In DNA, the CDR3 is TGTGCCACCTCAGGGACAGGGGGTTCTAACTATGGCTACACCTTC. Protein product: CATSGTGGSNYGYTF.

This rearrangement joins TRBV5-6 to TRBJ1-5; 8 nucleotides agree with TRBD1. Germline-derived CDR1 and CDR2 are SGHDT and YYEEEE. This CDR3 has 15 residues. The V gene end was trimmed by 2 bases and the J gene end by 7 bases; junction bases not matched to a gene: 8. This CDR3 is CASSFGQGVNQPQHF. CDR3 in DNA: TGTGCCAGCAGCTTCGGACAGGGAGTTAACCAGCCCCAGCATTTT.